This entry concerns a single T cell receptor (beta chain). This sample stems from a study of tumor T cells in aggressive B-cell lymphoma. Germline-derived CDR1 and CDR2 are SGHRS and YFSETQ. This CDR3 is 15 amino acids long. The junction had 8 bases not matched to a gene; V was cut back by 6 bases and J by 2 bases. Sequenced by immunoSEQ multiplex PCR; TCRdb stores in-frame clones only, minus some. Of about 2,000 clones in the sample, approximately 88% were seen once. The chain combines TRBV5-1 with TRBJ2-5, with 9 bases that match TRBD1. The sample taken for sequencing was tumor tissue. The sequence was collected from an adult with diffuse large B cell lymphoma. CDR3 amino acids: CASTSLGTGQETQYF. The DNA of the CDR3 is TGCGCCAGCACCTCCCTAGGGACAGGGCAAGAGACCCAGTACTTC.